This TCR beta chain was recorded in a study of blood T cell repertoires in COVID-19. Across the study: The United States, Italy and Spain were the sources of the acute and convalescent COVID-19 samples. Sources were T cells, B-cell-depleted T cells, or PBMCs; the material itself was cDNA or gDNA.

This CDR3 comprises 15 residues. V was shortened by 1 base and J by 3 bases, with 9 bases between the two germline ends. Germline assignment: CDR1 KGHSH and CDR2 LQKENI. Original methodology: Amplification of reference gene primers was used by the study to estimate nucleated cell counts. Clones were sequenced by immunoSEQ multiplex PCR, and TCRdb holds only the in-frame ones, with some missing. The V and J calls and clone size come from that table; D and trimming were worked out from the DNA. The profile shows under 150,000 clones, 75% to 85% of them singletons. The sequence derives from a man between 60 and 75 years old with acute or convalescent COVID-19. The genes are TRBV18 and TRBJ1-4; D is ambiguous. The sample taken for sequencing was peripheral blood. CDR3 sequence: CASSPLTEPNEKLFF. Written as DNA, the CDR3 is TGTGCCAGCTCACCACTCACAGAGCCTAATGAAAAACTGTTTTTT.